This section outlines one TCR beta chain sequence together with its context. These data come from a study of T cell repertoires in cytomegalovirus infection. TCRdb passed the reads through MiXCR, listing each CDR3 protein once. The repertoire holds 400,000 or so distinct CDR3 sequences, with 30% to 40% as singletons. This CDR3 is built from 16 residues. Germline V gives CDR1 LNHNV, CDR2 YYDKDF (reference sequence). The V and J ends lost 3 bases and 7 bases respectively, with 19 bases between them. Sequenced: PBMCs. This clonotype originated in a human donor in good health (CMV status not recorded). Some clones in this sample may be carry-over from other donors' samples. This chain connects TRBV15 to TRBJ2-1, with D possibly matching TRBD1 (6 bases). The CDR3 DNA reads as TGTGCCACCAGCAGGCCCCCAGCAGGGGCCGGGAATGAGCAGTTCTTC. It translates to CATSRPPAGAGNEQFF.